This note documents a single T cell receptor beta chain sequence. The antigen is unknown. This sample stems from a study of blood T cells in healthy people across ages. Overall study context: Template-switching capture recovered about one barcoded beta molecule per two T cells.

RNA extraction gave at least 5.5 micrograms of total RNA per sample. V was cut by 1 base and J by 7 bases, with 7 bases left in between. The germline V gene encodes CDR1 SGHTA and CDR2 FQGNSA. CDR3 length: 13 amino acids. General study results and limits: It was not known whether donors were CMV positive (a possible confounder of expanded clonotype changes).

Next came a second PCR, run for about 7 to 11 cycles, which used a sample-barcoded 5' primer along with a J-beta primer mix. Each single sample gave us at least 3 million CDR3-containing paired-end reads. TCRdb itself ran the 5' RACE reads through MiXCR, one entry per CDR3 protein. The data contain roughly 700,000 distinct CDR3 sequences, around 48% of them seen just once; the ten biggest clones take up under 35%. What was sequenced was blood. This chain connects TRBV7-2 to TRBJ2-2; D is unclear. The sequence was obtained from a woman in her sixties in good health. CDR3 loop: CASSLVSVGELFF. In DNA form, the CDR3 reads TGTGCCAGCAGCTTAGTATCGGTCGGGGAGCTGTTTTTT.